Shown below are 2 T cell receptor beta chains from a single sample sequenced in a study of control samples from healthy donors and cancer patients. Assay: immunoSEQ multiplex PCR; the TCRdb copy retains only in-frame clones and omits some. The table lists about 120,000 clones, roughly 90% of them singletons, with around 2% in the top ten. Material for sequencing was blood. The receptor source for this set is a young man in good health.

V gene TRBV4-2 combines with J gene TRBJ2-1; 10 nucleotides align to TRBD2. V dropped 0 bases and J dropped 2; count of bases not matched to a gene: 4. This CDR3 contains 17 residues. Germline V lookup: CDR1 LGHNA, CDR2 YNFKEQ. CDR3 nucleotide sequence: TGTGCCAGCAGCCAAGATGGTGGACTAGCGGCCTACAATGAGCAGTTCTTC. This sequence encodes CASSQDGGLAAYNEQFF.

This chain connects TRBV5-6 to TRBJ1-5; tentatively, D is TRBD1 (6 bases). CDR3 length: 16 residues. Germline V CDR1 and CDR2: SGHDT, YYEEEE. V was pared by 1 base and J by 5 bases, with 16 bases between. The CDR3 loop is CASSLFSQGSDQPQHF. CDR3 DNA: TGTGCCAGCAGCTTGTTTAGTCAGGGGAGCGATCAGCCCCAGCATTTT.